A single sample is the source of the 13 T cell receptor beta chains below, sequenced in a study of shared clonotypes between healthy human individuals. Produced via immunoSEQ multiplex PCR; TCRdb's table is partial and in-frame only. Of about 2,500,000 clones in the sample, approximately 94% were seen once. The sequenced sample was naive CD4+ T cells sorted from blood. Subset indicated: CD45RA+ positively selected. The receptors shown here come from a man between 18 and 35 years old in good health.

This chain joins TRBV5-4 and TRBJ1-6; D is undetermined. The CDR3 consists of 17 residues. In germline, CDR1 is SGHNT, CDR2 YYREEE (reference sequence). Trimming shortened V by 0 bases and J by 0 bases, and 10 bases separated the two germline ends. CDR3 loop: CASSLVGISSYNSPLHF. In nucleotides, the CDR3 is TGTGCCAGCAGCTTGGTCGGGATCAGCTCCTATAATTCACCCCTCCACTTT.

This clone has only one observation. The chain recombines TRBV18 with TRBJ2-5; no firm D call. The CDR3 spans 13 residues. Germline values: CDR1 KGHSH, CDR2 LQKENI. Deletions cut 8 bases from V and 4 bases from J, with 14 bases between. CDR3 coding DNA: TGTGCCAGCACCCGGACGGCCCCAGAGACCCAGTACTTC. Translating it yields CASTRTAPETQYF.

The chain links TRBV6-1 to TRBJ1-5; D gene unclear. The CDR3 extends over 13 amino acids. Germline CDR1 is MNHNS and CDR2 is SASEGT. Trimming stripped 10 bases from V and 7 bases from J, with 17 bases between. The CDR3 nucleotides are TGTGCCACACATCTGGAGGGCTGGCAGCCCCAGCATTTT. It encodes CATHLEGWQPQHF.

A single count supports this clone. J is TRBJ2-5 and V is TRBV2; tentatively, D is TRBD1 (6 bases). Germline-derived CDR1 and CDR2 are SNHLY and FYNNEI. The CDR3 is made up of 13 amino acids. Trimming stripped 4 bases from V and 5 bases from J, with 11 bases between. The DNA of the CDR3 is TGTGCCAGCAGTGTTACAGGGACGGAGACCCAGTACTTC. It yields the protein CASSVTGTETQYF.

About this clone itself: Sequence at one end of the junction differs from germline and may be a read error. The chain uses TRBV7-9 and TRBJ2-6, with 9 bases identical to TRBD1. The length of the CDR3 is 12 residues. CDR1 is SEHNR and CDR2 is FQNEAQ in the germline V gene (reference sequence). CDR3 protein: CASSLTGTGRVF. The CDR3 region has the DNA TGTGCCAGCAGCTTAACCGGGACAGGGAGAGTTTTC.

As regards this clone: Additional DNA sequences in this sample encode the identical CDR3. The J gene is TRBJ1-3, the V gene TRBV6-5, with a tentative D call TRBD1 (6 bases). Trimming took off 5 bases at V and 3 bases at J, with 8 bases between the two ends. The CDR3 has 13 residues. Looked up from germline, CDR1 is MNHEY and CDR2 is SVGAGI. The CDR3 spells CASSQTGGNTIYF. DNA for the CDR3: TGTGCCAGCAGTCAGACAGGTGGAAACACCATATATTTT.

The gene calls are TRBV9 and TRBJ2-4; 15 bases fit TRBD2. The germline CDR1 and CDR2 sequences are SGDLS and YYNGEE. The CDR3 is 20 amino acids. J gave up 2 bases and V 0 bases, and 9 bases lay outside the gene matches. The CDR3 sequence: CASSVEGGLAGGETKNIQYF. The CDR3 nucleotides are TGTGCCAGCAGCGTAGAGGGGGGACTAGCGGGAGGTGAAACCAAAAACATTCAGTACTTC. Combining the CDR3 with reference TRBV9 and TRBJ2-4 gives the whole variable domain DSGVTQTPKHLITATGQRVTLRCSPRSGDLSVYWYQQSLDQGLQFLIQYYNGEERAKGNILERFSAQQFPDLHSELNLSSLELGDSALYFCASSVEGGLAGGETKNIQYFGAGTRLSVL.

The V gene is TRBV19, the J gene TRBJ1-5; 9 nucleotides line up with TRBD1. J was trimmed by 7 bases and V by 4 bases; bases with no gene match: 8. This CDR3 is 15 amino acids long. The V gene's germline CDR1 is LNHDA and CDR2 SQIVND (reference sequence). The CDR3: CASSNVDRGNQPQHF. CDR3 sequence (DNA): TGTGCCAGTAGTAATGTGGACAGGGGAAACCAGCCCCAGCATTTT.

The gene calls are TRBV5-1 and TRBJ2-7, with 7 bases aligning to TRBD1. This CDR3 is built from 15 residues. The junction had 11 bases not matched to a gene; V was cut back by 8 bases and J by 0 bases. Germline CDR1 and CDR2: SGHRS and YFSETQ. The CDR3 DNA sequence: TGCGCCAGTCATCTGGGACAGCCGAGCTCCTACGAGCAGTACTTC. It is translated as CASHLGQPSSYEQYF.

V and J are TRBV5-1 and TRBJ2-3, with D perhaps TRBD1 or TRBD2 (5 bases each). Germline V gene data show CDR1 as SGHRS and CDR2 as YFSETQ. The CDR3 has 16 residues. V lost 5 bases and J lost 3, with 19 bases in between. The CDR3 DNA reads TGCGCCAGCAGTCTCCGTCAGGGTGAGGGTACAGATACGCAGTATTTT. Encoded protein: CASSLRQGEGTDTQYF.

J is TRBJ1-2 and V is TRBV2, with a possible D match to TRBD1 (5 bases). Trimming left V 5 bases short and J 4 bases short, with 14 bases between. Looked up from germline, CDR1 is SNHLY and CDR2 is FYNNEI. The CDR3 is 14 amino acids. The CDR3 DNA is TGTGCCAGCAGTAAAAAAGGGGATACCTATGGCTACACCTTC. Translated, it gives CASSKKGDTYGYTF. Full variable domain (rest looked up from reference TRBV2 and TRBJ1-2): EPEVTQTPSHQVTQMGQEVILRCVPISNHLYFYWYRQILGQKVEFLVSFYNNEISEKSEIFDDQFSVERPDGSNFTLKIRSTKLEDSAMYFCASSKKGDTYGYTFGSGTRLTVV.

The gene calls are TRBV2 and TRBJ2-7, with 14 bases fitting TRBD2. The V gene end was trimmed by 6 bases and the J gene end by 5 bases; junction bases not matched to a gene: 3. Germline values: CDR1 SNHLY, CDR2 FYNNEI. The CDR3 loop spans 14 amino acids. In nucleotides, the CDR3 is TGTGCCAGCAGGGGACTAGCGGGAGTCCACGAGCAGTACTTC. It translates to CASRGLAGVHEQYF.

This rearrangement joins TRBV5-1 to TRBJ2-7; D is possibly TRBD1 or TRBD2 (5 bases each). Deletions cut 7 bases from V and 5 bases from J, with 16 bases between. Germline V CDR1 and CDR2: SGHRS, YFSETQ. CDR3 length equals 13 residues. The CDR3 sequence is CASYNTGGDEQYF. DNA of the CDR3: TGCGCCAGCTACAATACAGGAGGAGACGAGCAGTACTTC. Variable domain in full (rest from reference TRBV5-1 and TRBJ2-7): KAGVTQTPRYLIKTRGQQVTLSCSPISGHRSVSWYQQTPGQGLQFLFEYFSETQRNKGNFPGRFSGRQFSNSRSEMNVSTLELGDSALYLCASYNTGGDEQYFGPGTRLTVT.